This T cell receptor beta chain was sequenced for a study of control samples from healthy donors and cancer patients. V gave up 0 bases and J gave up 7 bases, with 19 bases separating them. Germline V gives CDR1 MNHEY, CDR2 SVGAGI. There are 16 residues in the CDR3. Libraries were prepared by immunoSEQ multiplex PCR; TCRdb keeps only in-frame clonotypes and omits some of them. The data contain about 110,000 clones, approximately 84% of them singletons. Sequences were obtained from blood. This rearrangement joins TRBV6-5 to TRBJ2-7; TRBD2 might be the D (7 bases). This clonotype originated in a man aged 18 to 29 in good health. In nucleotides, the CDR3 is TGTGCCAGCAGTTACTCCCTCGGGGGGCCTGGCGGGGAGCAGTACTTC. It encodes CASSYSLGGPGGEQYF.